The rows below give T cell receptor beta chains drawn from one sample of a study of cytotoxic CD8 clonotypes in ibrutinib-treated CLL. Sequencing used immunoSEQ multiplex PCR; TCRdb keeps in-frame clones, though not all of them. Here the sample spans approximately 150,000 clones, around nine tenths being singletons. The specimen was PBMCs, collected at disease progression, from a patient treated with ibrutinib. These receptor sequences come from a human donor with chronic lymphocytic leukemia. Each CDR3 is given with its conserved first and last residue. The order of the fields is D gene, clone size, V gene, J gene, CDR3 protein, CDR3 DNA. The D gene is left open where the match is weak. Only some rows state a clone size, as once, few, many or a class for expanded clones.

NA	NA	TRBV10-3	TRBJ2-1	CAISESGDPGYNEQFF	TGTGCCATCAGTGAGTCCGGCGACCCGGGCTACAATGAGCAGTTCTTC
NA	NA	TRBV30	TRBJ1-1	CACTWTTTMGTEAFF	TGTGCCTGTACTTGGACCACCACGATGGGTACTGAAGCTTTCTTT
TRBD2	NA	TRBV5-8	TRBJ2-2	CASSLAGGSVTGELFF	TGTGCCAGCAGCTTGGCCGGCGGGAGTGTCACCGGGGAGCTGTTTTTT
NA	NA	TRBV6-5	TRBJ2-2	CASRADGRRGELFF	TGTGCCAGCAGGGCGGACGGCAGAAGGGGGGAGCTGTTTTTT
NA	NA	TRBV7-8	TRBJ2-2	CASSLDEGRLATGELFF	TGTGCCAGCAGCTTAGACGAGGGGCGCTTAGCCACCGGGGAGCTGTTTTTT
NA	many	TRBV6-5	TRBJ2-1	CASSYLLGSANEQFF	TGTGCCAGCAGTTACCTCCTGGGGAGCGCCAATGAGCAGTTCTTC
TRBD2	NA	TRBV19	TRBJ2-7	CASSIAAGGGYEQYF	TGTGCCAGTAGTATAGCAGCGGGGGGCGGTTACGAGCAGTACTTC
NA	NA	TRBV28	TRBJ1-2	CASSPVTDRGYGYTF	TGTGCCAGCAGCCCAGTCACCGATCGGGGTTATGGCTACACCTTC
TRBD2	NA	TRBV27	TRBJ2-7	CASSSLAGFSYEQYF	TGTGCCAGCAGTTCCTTAGCGGGATTCTCCTACGAGCAGTACTTC
NA	NA	TRBV5-5	TRBJ2-3	CASSSQRLSTDTQYF	TGTGCCAGCAGCTCTCAAAGACTAAGCACAGATACGCAGTATTTT
TRBD1	NA	TRBV5-1	TRBJ1-2	CASRREGQDNYGYTF	TGCGCCAGCAGGAGAGAGGGACAGGATAACTATGGCTACACCTTC
TRBD1	NA	TRBV2	TRBJ2-7	CASSRQGASYEQYF	TGTGCCAGCAGCCGGCAGGGGGCTAGCTACGAGCAGTACTTC
NA	NA	TRBV7-9	TRBJ2-4	CASSARTGIAKNIQYF	TGTGCCAGCAGCGCAAGAACAGGTATAGCCAAAAACATTCAGTACTTC
NA	NA	TRBV5-1	TRBJ2-5	CASSRDEGWETQYF	TGCGCCAGCTCCCGGGACGAAGGTTGGGAGACCCAGTACTTC
TRBD2	NA	TRBV19	TRBJ2-7	CASSIERGSSYEQYF	TGTGCCAGTAGTATAGAGCGGGGGAGCTCCTACGAGCAGTACTTC
TRBD1	NA	TRBV5-1	TRBJ1-1	CASSLATGTGMNTEAFF	TGCGCCAGCAGCTTGGCTACCGGGACAGGGATGAACACTGAAGCTTTCTTT
TRBD1	few	TRBV6-1	TRBJ1-5	CASGTVNQPQHF	TGTGCCAGCGGGACAGTCAATCAGCCCCAGCATTTT
NA	NA	TRBV7-2	TRBJ1-1	CASLLGTQNTEAFF	TGTGCCAGCCTCCTAGGGACACAGAACACTGAAGCTTTCTTT
TRBD2	NA	TRBV28	TRBJ2-1	CASSPLGLAGYNEQFF	TGTGCCAGCAGTCCCCTCGGACTAGCGGGATACAATGAGCAGTTCTTC
TRBD2	NA	TRBV7-6	TRBJ2-1	CASSETSVRGNEQFF	TGTGCCAGCAGCGAGACTAGCGTTAGGGGCAATGAGCAGTTCTTC
NA	NA	TRBV7-8	TRBJ2-2	CASSSRLNTGELFF	TGTGCCAGCAGCTCTAGATTGAACACCGGGGAGCTGTTTTTT
NA	NA	TRBV13	TRBJ2-7	CASSSSILYEQYF	TGTGCCAGCAGCTCCTCGATATTATACGAGCAGTACTTC
TRBD1	NA	TRBV7-2	TRBJ1-5	CASSLRVTGTNQPQHF	TGTGCCAGCAGCTTAAGAGTGACAGGGACTAATCAGCCCCAGCATTTT
TRBD1	NA	TRBV19	TRBJ2-7	CASSIGQGARAEQYF	TGTGCCAGTAGTATTGGGCAGGGGGCGCGCGCGGAGCAGTACTTC
NA	NA	TRBV7-8	TRBJ1-5	CASSPVVQPQHF	TGTGCCAGCAGCCCCGTGGTTCAGCCCCAGCATTTT
TRBD2	few	TRBV11-1	TRBJ2-1	CASSLILAGGNEQFF	TGTGCCAGCAGCCTAATACTAGCGGGAGGAAATGAGCAGTTCTTC
TRBD2	NA	TRBV4-3	TRBJ2-1	CASSQDKLAGVVEQFF	TGCGCCAGCAGCCAAGATAAGCTAGCGGGAGTGGTTGAGCAGTTCTTC
TRBD2	NA	TRBV4-3	TRBJ2-7	CASSRGLAGAYEQYF	TGCGCCAGCAGCCGAGGACTAGCGGGAGCCTACGAGCAGTACTTC
NA	NA	TRBV7-9	TRBJ1-1	CASSPRSTEAFF	TGTGCCAGCAGCCCTCGGTCGACTGAAGCTTTCTTT
NA	NA	TRBV7-7	TRBJ2-1	CASSLGSRVSINEQFF	TGTGCCAGCAGCTTAGGGTCCAGGGTGTCAATTAATGAGCAGTTCTTC
NA	NA	TRBV19	TRBJ1-5	CASGQQYSNQPQHF	TGTGCCAGTGGGCAACAGTATAGCAATCAGCCCCAGCATTTT
NA	NA	TRBV7-9	TRBJ2-3	CASSLETRGADTQYF	TGTGCCAGCAGCTTAGAGACCAGGGGCGCAGATACGCAGTATTTT
NA	NA	TRBV27	TRBJ2-7	CASSLSTGPGATYEQYF	TGTGCCAGCAGTTTATCGACAGGCCCCGGGGCCACCTACGAGCAGTACTTC
NA	once	TRBV4-1	TRBJ2-3	CASSQERTLYEFGTQYF	TGCGCCAGCAGCCAAGAAAGGACCCTTTACGAGTTCGGTACGCAGTATTTT
TRBD1	NA	TRBV5-1	TRBJ1-1	CASSQWTGGNTEAFF	TGCGCCAGCAGCCAATGGACAGGAGGGAACACTGAAGCTTTCTTT
NA	NA	TRBV4-1	TRBJ1-2	CASSQVTGALYGYTF	TGCGCCAGCAGCCAAGTAACGGGGGCCCTCTATGGCTACACCTTC
TRBD1	NA	TRBV19	TRBJ2-2	CAGRTGANTGELFF	TGTGCCGGGAGGACAGGGGCCAACACCGGGGAGCTGTTTTTT
NA	NA	TRBV7-6	TRBJ1-5	CASSLNPTQPQHF	TGTGCCAGCAGCTTAAACCCGACTCAGCCCCAGCATTTT
NA	NA	TRBV18	TRBJ2-3	CASSPMTATTDTQYF	TGTGCCAGCTCACCCATGACAGCTACCACAGATACGCAGTATTTT
TRBD1	NA	TRBV19	TRBJ2-7	CASSPNLIPYRGNYEQYF	TGTGCCAGTAGTCCGAACTTAATCCCCTACAGGGGGAACTACGAGCAGTACTTC
NA	NA	TRBV19	TRBJ2-7	CASSMREKPEQYF	TGTGCCAGTAGTATGCGAGAGAAACCCGAGCAGTACTTC
TRBD2	NA	TRBV5-1	TRBJ2-2	CASSQSSMGGLGELFF	TGCGCCAGCAGCCAAAGCTCCATGGGAGGGCTCGGGGAGCTGTTTTTT
NA	NA	TRBV9	TRBJ2-1	CASSGSSTGSSYNEQFF	TGTGCCAGCAGCGGTAGTTCCACAGGGAGCTCCTACAATGAGCAGTTCTTC
NA	NA	TRBV4-2	TRBJ2-1	CASSRSGSAENYNEQFF	TGTGCCAGCAGCCGCTCTGGTAGCGCCGAAAATTACAATGAGCAGTTCTTC
NA	NA	TRBV21-1	TRBJ1-5	CASILRDGGNQPQHF	TGTGCCAGCATACTAAGGGACGGCGGCAATCAGCCCCAGCATTTT
TRBD1	NA	TRBV19	TRBJ1-1	CASSETGGTEAFF	TGTGCCAGTAGCGAGACAGGGGGAACTGAAGCTTTCTTT
TRBD2	NA	TRBV6-1	TRBJ2-5	CATRTSGTKETQYF	TGTGCCACCCGGACTAGCGGGACAAAAGAGACCCAGTACTTC
NA	NA	TRBV5-4	TRBJ1-2	CASSLVPGDAGYTF	TGTGCCAGCAGCTTGGTACCGGGGGATGCTGGCTACACCTTC
TRBD2	NA	TRBV10-3	TRBJ2-3	CAISWTSGSTDTQYF	TGTGCCATCAGTTGGACTAGCGGGAGCACAGATACGCAGTATTTT
NA	NA	TRBV10-3	TRBJ1-1	CAINGVANTEAFF	TGTGCCATCAACGGGGTGGCGAACACTGAAGCTTTCTTT
NA	NA	TRBV6-5	TRBJ2-1	CASSYSTSGGRNEQFF	TGTGCCAGCAGTTACTCGACCTCTGGGGGGCGCAATGAGCAGTTCTTC
TRBD1	NA	TRBV19	TRBJ2-7	CASSMGTGTGWAEQYF	TGTGCCAGTAGTATGGGGACCGGGACAGGGTGGGCCGAGCAGTACTTC
NA	NA	TRBV5-6	TRBJ2-3	CASSLMDWAGTDTQYF	TGTGCCAGCAGCTTGATGGATTGGGCGGGGACAGATACGCAGTATTTT
NA	few	TRBV28	TRBJ1-1	CASSGGILNTEAFF	TGTGCCAGCAGTGGAGGGATTTTGAACACTGAAGCTTTCTTT